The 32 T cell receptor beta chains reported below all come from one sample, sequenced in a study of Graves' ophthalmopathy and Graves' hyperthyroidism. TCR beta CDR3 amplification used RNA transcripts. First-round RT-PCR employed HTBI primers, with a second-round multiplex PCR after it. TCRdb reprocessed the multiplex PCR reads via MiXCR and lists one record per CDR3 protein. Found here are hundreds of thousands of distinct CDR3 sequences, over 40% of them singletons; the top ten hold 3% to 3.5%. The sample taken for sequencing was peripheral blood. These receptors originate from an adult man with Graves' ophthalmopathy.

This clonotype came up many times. The CDR3 sequence: CSAGQGVGYTEAFF. The CDR3 DNA reads as TGCAGCGCCGGCCAGGGGGTGGGGTACACTGAAGCTTTCTTT. This chain connects TRBV29-1 to TRBJ1-1; TRBD1 agrees at 7 bases. This CDR3 is built from 14 residues. CDR1 is SQVTM, CDR2 ANQGSEA, per germline. The trim removed 7 bases at V and 3 bases at J, leaving 11 bases unmatched.

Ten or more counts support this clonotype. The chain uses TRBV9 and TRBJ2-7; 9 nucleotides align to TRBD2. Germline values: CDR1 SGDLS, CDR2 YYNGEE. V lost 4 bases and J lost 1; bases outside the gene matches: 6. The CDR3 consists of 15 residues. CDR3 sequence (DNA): TGTGCCAGCAGCCCAGGACTAGCGAGATCCTACGAGCAGTACTTC. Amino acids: CASSPGLARSYEQYF.

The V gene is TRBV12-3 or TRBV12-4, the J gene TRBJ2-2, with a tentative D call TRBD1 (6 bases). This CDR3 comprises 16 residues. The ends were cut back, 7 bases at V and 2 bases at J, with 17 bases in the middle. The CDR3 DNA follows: TGTGCCAGCAATGTTGGTGGCAGGGGCAACACCGGGGAGCTGTTTTTT. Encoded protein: CASNVGGRGNTGELFF.

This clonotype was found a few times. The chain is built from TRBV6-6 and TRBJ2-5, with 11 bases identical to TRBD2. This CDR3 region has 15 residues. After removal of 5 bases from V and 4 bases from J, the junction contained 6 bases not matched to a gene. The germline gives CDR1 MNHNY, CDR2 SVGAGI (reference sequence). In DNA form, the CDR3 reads TGTGCCAGCAGTGAAGCAGGACTAGCGGGAGAGACCCAGTACTTC. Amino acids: CASSEAGLAGETQYF.

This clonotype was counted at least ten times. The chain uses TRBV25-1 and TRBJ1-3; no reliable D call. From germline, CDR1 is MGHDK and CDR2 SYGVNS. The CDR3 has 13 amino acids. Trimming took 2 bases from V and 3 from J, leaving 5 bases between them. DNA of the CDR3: TGTGCCAGCAGTGAAATACGTGGAAACACCATATATTTT. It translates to CASSEIRGNTIYF.

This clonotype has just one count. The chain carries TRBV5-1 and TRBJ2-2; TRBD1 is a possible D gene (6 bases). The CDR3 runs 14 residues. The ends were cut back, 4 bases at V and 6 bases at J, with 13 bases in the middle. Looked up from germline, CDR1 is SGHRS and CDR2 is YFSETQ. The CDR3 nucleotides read TGCGCCAGCAGCCCGGGAAAGGGGGCCGGGGAGCTGTTTTTT. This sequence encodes CASSPGKGAGELFF.

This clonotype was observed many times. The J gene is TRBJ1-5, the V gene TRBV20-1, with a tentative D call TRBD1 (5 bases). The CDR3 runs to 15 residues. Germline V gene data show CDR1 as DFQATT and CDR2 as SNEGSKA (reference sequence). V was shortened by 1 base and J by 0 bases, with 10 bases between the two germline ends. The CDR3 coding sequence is TGCAGTGCTAGAGGATTCAGGGATAGCAATCAGCCCCAGCATTTT. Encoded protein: CSARGFRDSNQPQHF.

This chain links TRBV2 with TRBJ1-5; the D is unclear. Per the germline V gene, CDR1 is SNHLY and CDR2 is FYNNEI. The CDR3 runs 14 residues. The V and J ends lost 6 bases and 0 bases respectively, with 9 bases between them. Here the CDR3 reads CASSLRHSNQPQHF. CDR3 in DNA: TGTGCCAGCAGCCTCAGACATAGCAATCAGCCCCAGCATTTT.

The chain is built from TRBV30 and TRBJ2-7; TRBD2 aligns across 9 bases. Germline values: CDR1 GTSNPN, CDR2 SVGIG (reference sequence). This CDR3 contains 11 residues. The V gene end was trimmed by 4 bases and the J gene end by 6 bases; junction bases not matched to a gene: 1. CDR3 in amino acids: CAWIAGVEQYF. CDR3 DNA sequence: TGTGCCTGGATAGCGGGAGTCGAGCAGTACTTC. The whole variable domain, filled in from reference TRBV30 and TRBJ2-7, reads SQTIHQWPATLVQPVGSPLSLECTVEGTSNPNLYWYRQAAGRGLQLLFYSVGIGQISSEVPQNLSASRPQDRQFILSSKKLLLSDSGFYLCAWIAGVEQYFGPGTRLTVT.

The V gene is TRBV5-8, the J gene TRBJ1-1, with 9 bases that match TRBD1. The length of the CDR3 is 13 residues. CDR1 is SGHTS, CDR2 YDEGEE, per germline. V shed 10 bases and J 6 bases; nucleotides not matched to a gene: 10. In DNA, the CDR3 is TGTGCCGTGGGCGGGACAGGGTCCGCTGAAGCTTTCTTT. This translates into CAVGGTGSAEAFF.

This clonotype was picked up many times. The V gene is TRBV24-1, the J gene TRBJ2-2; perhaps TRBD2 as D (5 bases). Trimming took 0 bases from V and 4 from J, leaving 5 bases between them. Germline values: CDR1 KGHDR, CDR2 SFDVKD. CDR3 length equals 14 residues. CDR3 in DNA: TGTGCCACCAGTGATTTGCGGGGCACCGGGGAGCTGTTTTTT. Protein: CATSDLRGTGELFF.

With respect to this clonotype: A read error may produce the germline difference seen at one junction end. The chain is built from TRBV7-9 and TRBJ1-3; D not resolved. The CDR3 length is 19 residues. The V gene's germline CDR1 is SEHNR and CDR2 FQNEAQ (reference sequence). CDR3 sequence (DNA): TGTGCCAGCAGCTTTGTAACGGATTTTACTGCATTCTCTGGAAACACCACATATTTT. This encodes CASSFVTDFTAFSGNTTYF.

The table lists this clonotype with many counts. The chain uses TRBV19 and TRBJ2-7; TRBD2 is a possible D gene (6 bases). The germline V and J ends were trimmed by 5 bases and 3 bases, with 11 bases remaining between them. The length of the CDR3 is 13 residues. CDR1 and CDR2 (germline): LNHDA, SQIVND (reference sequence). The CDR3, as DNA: TGTGCCAGTAGTGCCGGGACTCACTACGAGCAGTACTTC. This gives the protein CASSAGTHYEQYF.

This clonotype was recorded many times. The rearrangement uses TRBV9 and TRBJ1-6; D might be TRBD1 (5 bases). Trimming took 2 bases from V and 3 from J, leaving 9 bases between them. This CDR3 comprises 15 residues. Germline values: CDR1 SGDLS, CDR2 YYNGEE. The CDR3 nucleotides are TGTGCCAGCAGCGTGGGCGACAGCTATAATTCACCCCTCCACTTT. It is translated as CASSVGDSYNSPLHF.

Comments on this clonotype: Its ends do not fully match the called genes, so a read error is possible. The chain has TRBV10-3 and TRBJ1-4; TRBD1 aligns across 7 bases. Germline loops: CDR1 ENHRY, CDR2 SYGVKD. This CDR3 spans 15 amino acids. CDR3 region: CAISPGQATFEELFF. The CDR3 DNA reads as TGTGCCATCAGTCCTGGACAGGCCACGTTTGAAGAACTGTTTTTT.

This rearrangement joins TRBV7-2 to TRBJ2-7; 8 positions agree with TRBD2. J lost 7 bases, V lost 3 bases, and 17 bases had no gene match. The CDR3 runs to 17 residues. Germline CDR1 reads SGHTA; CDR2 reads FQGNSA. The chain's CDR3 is CASSLVSGVLAATEQYF. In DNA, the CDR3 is TGTGCCAGCAGCTTGGTGTCAGGCGTACTAGCGGCCACAGAGCAGTACTTC. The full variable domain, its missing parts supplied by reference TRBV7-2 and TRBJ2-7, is GAGVSQSPSNKVTEKGKDVELRCDPISGHTALYWYRQSLGQGLEFLIYFQGNSAPDKSGLPSDRFSAERTGGSVSTLTIQRTQQEDSAVYLCASSLVSGVLAATEQYFGPGTRLTVT.

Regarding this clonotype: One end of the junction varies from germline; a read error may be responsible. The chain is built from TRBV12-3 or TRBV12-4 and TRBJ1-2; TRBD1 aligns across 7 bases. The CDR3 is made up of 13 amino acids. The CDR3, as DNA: TGTGCCAGCAGAGCGACAGGGAACTGTGGCTACACCTTC. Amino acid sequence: CASRATGNCGYTF.

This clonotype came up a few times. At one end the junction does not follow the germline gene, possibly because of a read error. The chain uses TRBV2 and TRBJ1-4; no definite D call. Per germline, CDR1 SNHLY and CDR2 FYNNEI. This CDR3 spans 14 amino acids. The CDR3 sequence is CAGSESVHRGKLFF. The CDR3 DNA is TGTGCCGGCAGTGAGTCGGTCCATCGGGGAAAACTGTTTTTT.

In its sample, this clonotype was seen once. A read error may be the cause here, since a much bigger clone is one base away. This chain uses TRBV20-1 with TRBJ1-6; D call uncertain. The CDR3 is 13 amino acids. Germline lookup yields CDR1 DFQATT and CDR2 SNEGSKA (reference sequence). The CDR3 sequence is CSARDVNNPPLHF. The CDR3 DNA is TGCAGTGCTAGAGACGTGAATAATCCACCCCTCCACTTT.

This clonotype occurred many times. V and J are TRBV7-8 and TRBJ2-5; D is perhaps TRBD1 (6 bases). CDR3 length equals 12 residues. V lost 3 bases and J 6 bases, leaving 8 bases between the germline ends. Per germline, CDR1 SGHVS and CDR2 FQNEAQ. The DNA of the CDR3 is TGTGCCAGCAGCTTCAGGGGCCAGACCCAGTACTTC. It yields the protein CASSFRGQTQYF.

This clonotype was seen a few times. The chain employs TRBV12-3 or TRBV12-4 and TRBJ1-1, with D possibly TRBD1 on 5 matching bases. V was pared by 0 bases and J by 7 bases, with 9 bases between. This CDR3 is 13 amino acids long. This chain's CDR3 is CASSLALGGEAFF. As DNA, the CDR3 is TGTGCCAGCAGTTTAGCGCTCGGGGGTGAAGCTTTCTTT.

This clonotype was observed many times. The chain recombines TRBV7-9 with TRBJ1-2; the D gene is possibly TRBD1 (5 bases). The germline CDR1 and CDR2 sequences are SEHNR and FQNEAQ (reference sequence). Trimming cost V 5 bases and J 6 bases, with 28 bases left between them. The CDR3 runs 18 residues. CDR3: CASSTQKRGKSWADGYTF. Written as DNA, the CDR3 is TGTGCCAGCAGCACCCAAAAGCGGGGGAAGAGTTGGGCTGATGGCTACACCTTC.

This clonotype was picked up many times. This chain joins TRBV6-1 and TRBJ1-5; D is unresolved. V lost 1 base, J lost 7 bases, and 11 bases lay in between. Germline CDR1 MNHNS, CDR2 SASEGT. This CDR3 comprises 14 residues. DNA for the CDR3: TGTGCCAGCAGTGAAGGGGCGGAAGGACAGCCCCAGCATTTT. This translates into CASSEGAEGQPQHF.

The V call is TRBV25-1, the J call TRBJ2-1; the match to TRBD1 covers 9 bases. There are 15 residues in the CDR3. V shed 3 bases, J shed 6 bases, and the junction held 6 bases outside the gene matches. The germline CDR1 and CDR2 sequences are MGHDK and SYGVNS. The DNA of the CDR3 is TGTGCCAGCAGTGATCCGGGACAGGGCCTCAATGAGCAGTTCTTC. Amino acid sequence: CASSDPGQGLNEQFF. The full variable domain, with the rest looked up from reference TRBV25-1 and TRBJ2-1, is EADIYQTPRYLVIGTGKKITLECSQTMGHDKMYWYQQDPGMELHLIHYSYGVNSTEKGDLSSESTVSRIRTEHFPLTLESARPSHTSQYLCASSDPGQGLNEQFFGPGTRLTVL.

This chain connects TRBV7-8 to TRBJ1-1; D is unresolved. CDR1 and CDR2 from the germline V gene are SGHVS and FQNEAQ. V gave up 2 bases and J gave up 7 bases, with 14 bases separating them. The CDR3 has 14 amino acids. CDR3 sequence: CASSLSKGRGEAFF. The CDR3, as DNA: TGTGCCAGCAGCTTAAGTAAAGGGCGTGGTGAAGCTTTCTTT.

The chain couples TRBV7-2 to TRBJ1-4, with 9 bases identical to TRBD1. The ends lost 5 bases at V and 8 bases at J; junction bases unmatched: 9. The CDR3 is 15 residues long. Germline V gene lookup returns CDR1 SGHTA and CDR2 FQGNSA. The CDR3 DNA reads TGTGCCAGCAGCCAACAGGGGGCGGTGAGGGAAAAACTGTTTTTT. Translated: CASSQQGAVREKLFF.

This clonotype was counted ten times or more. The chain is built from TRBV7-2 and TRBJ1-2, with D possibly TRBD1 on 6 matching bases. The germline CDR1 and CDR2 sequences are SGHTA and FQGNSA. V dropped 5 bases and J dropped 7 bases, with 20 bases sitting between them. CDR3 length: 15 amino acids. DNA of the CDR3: TGTGCCAGCAGCACCGGTTCGGGCAGGGGAGGTGGCTACACCTTC. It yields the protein CASSTGSGRGGGYTF.

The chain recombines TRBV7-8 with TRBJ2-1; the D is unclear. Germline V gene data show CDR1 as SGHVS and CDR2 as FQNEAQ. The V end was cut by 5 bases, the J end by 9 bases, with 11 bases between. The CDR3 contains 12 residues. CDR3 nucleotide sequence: TGTGCCAGCAGCCTCCACTTGGGTGAGCAGTTCTTC. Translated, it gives CASSLHLGEQFF.

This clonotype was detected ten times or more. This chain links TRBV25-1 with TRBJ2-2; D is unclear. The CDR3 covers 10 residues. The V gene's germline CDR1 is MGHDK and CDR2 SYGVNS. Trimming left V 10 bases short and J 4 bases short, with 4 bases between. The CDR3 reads CATITGELFF. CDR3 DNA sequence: TGTGCCACCATCACCGGGGAGCTGTTTTTT.

The CDR3 DNA is TGCGCCAGCAGCGCTCAGGGTGGTGGGGCCAACGTCCTGACTTTC. Translation gives CASSAQGGGANVLTF. The chain links TRBV5-1 to TRBJ2-6, with D possibly TRBD1 on 5 matching bases. The CDR3 has 15 residues. Germline CDR1 is SGHRS and CDR2 is YFSETQ. The V gene lost 4 bases and the J gene lost 3 bases, with 11 bases spanning the gap. The complete variable domain, with remaining parts taken from reference TRBV5-1 and TRBJ2-6, reads KAGVTQTPRYLIKTRGQQVTLSCSPISGHRSVSWYQQTPGQGLQFLFEYFSETQRNKGNFPGRFSGRQFSNSRSEMNVSTLELGDSALYLCASSAQGGGANVLTFGAGSRLTVL.

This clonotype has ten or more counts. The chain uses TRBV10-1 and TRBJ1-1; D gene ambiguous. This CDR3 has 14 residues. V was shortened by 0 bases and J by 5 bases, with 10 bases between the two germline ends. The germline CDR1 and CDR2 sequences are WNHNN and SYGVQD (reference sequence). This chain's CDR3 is CASSESGIITEAFF. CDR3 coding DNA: TGCGCCAGCAGTGAGTCGGGCATCATTACTGAAGCTTTCTTT.

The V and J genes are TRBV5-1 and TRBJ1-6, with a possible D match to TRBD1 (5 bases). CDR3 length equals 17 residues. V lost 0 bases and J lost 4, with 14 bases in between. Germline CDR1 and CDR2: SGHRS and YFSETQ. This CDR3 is CASSLVEVGGYNSPLHF. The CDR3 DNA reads TGCGCCAGCAGCTTGGTTGAGGTGGGGGGATATAATTCACCCCTCCACTTT. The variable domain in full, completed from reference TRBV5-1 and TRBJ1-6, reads KAGVTQTPRYLIKTRGQQVTLSCSPISGHRSVSWYQQTPGQGLQFLFEYFSETQRNKGNFPGRFSGRQFSNSRSEMNVSTLELGDSALYLCASSLVEVGGYNSPLHFGNGTRLTVT.